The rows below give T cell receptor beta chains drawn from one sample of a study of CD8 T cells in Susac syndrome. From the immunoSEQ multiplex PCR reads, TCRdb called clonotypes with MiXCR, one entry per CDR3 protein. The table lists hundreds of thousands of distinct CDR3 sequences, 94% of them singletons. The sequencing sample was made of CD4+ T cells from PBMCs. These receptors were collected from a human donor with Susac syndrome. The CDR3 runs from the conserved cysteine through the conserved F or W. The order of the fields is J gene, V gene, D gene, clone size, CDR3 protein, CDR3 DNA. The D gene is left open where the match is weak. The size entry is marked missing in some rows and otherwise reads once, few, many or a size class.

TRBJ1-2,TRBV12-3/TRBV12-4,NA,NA,CASIRTGDLSAGYTF,TGTGCCAGCATAAGGACGGGCGATCTTTCGGCTGGCTACACCTTC
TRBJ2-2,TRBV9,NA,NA,CASRQTTNTGELFF,TGTGCCAGCAGGCAAACAACTAACACCGGGGAGCTGTTTTTT
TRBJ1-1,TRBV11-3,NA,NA,CASTALRGQSTEAFF,TGTGCCAGCACCGCTCTCCGGGGGCAGAGCACTGAAGCTTTCTTT
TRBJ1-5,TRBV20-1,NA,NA,CSASDKYNQPQHF,TGCAGTGCTAGCGACAAGTACAATCAGCCCCAGCATTTT
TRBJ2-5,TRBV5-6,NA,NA,CASSFWDLKQETQYF,TGTGCCAGCAGTTTCTGGGACCTAAAACAAGAGACCCAGTACTTC
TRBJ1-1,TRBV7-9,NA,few,CASSLEHRDAEAFF,TGTGCCAGCAGCTTGGAACACCGGGACGCTGAAGCTTTCTTT
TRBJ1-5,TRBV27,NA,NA,CASSLSGGGPELMPQHF,TGTGCCAGCAGTTTATCGGGGGGGGGCCCAGAGTTGATGCCCCAGCATTTT
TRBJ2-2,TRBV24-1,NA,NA,CATSDAQGANTGELFF,TGTGCCACCAGTGACGCACAGGGTGCGAACACCGGGGAGCTGTTTTTT
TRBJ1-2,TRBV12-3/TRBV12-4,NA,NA,CASSLGDGDYGYTF,TGTGCCAGCAGTCTAGGGGACGGTGACTATGGCTACACCTTC
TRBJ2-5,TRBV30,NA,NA,CAWGAHGQPQETQYF,TGTGCCTGGGGGGCTCATGGACAGCCACAAGAGACCCAGTACTTC
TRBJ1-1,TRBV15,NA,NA,CATSRDRRSTEAFF,TGTGCCACCAGCAGAGATCGGCGGAGCACTGAAGCTTTCTTT
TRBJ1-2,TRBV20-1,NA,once,CSAKTPANYGYTF,TGCAGTGCCAAAACCCCGGCTAACTATGGCTACACCTTC
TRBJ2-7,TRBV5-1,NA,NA,CASMLDAGDHEQYF,TGCGCCAGCATGTTGGACGCCGGGGACCACGAGCAGTACTTC
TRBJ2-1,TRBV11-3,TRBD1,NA,CASSSRTGGNEQFF,TGTGCCAGCAGCTCTAGGACAGGGGGCAATGAGCAGTTCTTC
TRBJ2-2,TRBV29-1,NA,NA,CSVGRVRTGELFF,TGCAGCGTTGGCAGGGTCAGGACCGGGGAGCTGTTTTTT
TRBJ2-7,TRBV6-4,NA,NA,CASSRNFREQYF,TGTGCCAGCTCAAGGAACTTCCGCGAGCAGTACTTC
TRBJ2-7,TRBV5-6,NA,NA,CASSLPGVDYEQYF,TGTGCCAGCAGCTTGCCTGGGGTCGACTACGAGCAGTACTTC
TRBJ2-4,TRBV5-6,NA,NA,CASSLGETRLAKNIQYF,TGTGCCAGCAGCTTGGGTGAGACGAGACTAGCCAAAAACATTCAGTACTTC
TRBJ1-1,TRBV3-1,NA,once,CASSQVKGKTEAFF,TGTGCCAGCAGCCAAGTAAAGGGCAAGACTGAAGCTTTCTTT
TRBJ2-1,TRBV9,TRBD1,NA,CASSVRAQGVTYNEQFF,TGTGCCAGCAGCGTAAGGGCACAGGGGGTGACCTACAATGAGCAGTTCTTC
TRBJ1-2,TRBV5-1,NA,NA,CASSLISNYGYTF,TGCGCCAGCAGCTTGATCTCTAACTATGGCTACACCTTC
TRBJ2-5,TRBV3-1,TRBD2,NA,CASSQGASGGARETQYF,TGTGCCAGCAGCCAAGGAGCTAGCGGGGGGGCCCGAGAGACCCAGTACTTC
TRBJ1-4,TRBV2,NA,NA,CASSGTQEKLFF,TGTGCCAGCTCCGGGACCCAAGAAAAACTGTTTTTT
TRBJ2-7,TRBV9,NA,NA,CASSVGVTGTYEQYF,TGTGCCAGCAGCGTAGGAGTGACGGGAACCTACGAGCAGTACTTC
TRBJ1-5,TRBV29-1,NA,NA,CSVASGNQPQHF,TGCAGCGTTGCTTCAGGGAATCAGCCCCAGCATTTT
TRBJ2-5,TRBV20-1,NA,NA,CSASPGRGSEETQYF,TGCAGTGCTAGTCCTGGACGCGGTTCCGAAGAGACCCAGTACTTC
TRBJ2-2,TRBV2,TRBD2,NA,CASSGSSGRYTGELFF,TGTGCCAGCAGTGGCTCTAGCGGGAGATACACCGGGGAGCTGTTTTTT
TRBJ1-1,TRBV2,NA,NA,CASSRGMNTEAFF,TGTGCCAGCAGTCGGGGGATGAACACTGAAGCTTTCTTT
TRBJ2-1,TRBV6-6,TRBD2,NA,CASSVTSDNEQFF,TGTGCCAGCAGTGTGACTAGCGACAATGAGCAGTTCTTC
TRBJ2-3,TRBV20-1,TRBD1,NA,CSARPLQGYTDTQYF,TGCAGTGCTAGGCCCTTACAGGGGTATACAGATACGCAGTATTTT
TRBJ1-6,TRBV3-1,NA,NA,CASSQGYGTDLHF,TGTGCCAGCAGCCAAGGATACGGGACGGACCTCCACTTT
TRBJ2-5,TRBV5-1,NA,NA,CASSMARDPQGGETQYF,TGCGCCAGCAGCATGGCCCGGGACCCCCAAGGAGGAGAGACCCAGTACTTC
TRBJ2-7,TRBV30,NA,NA,CAWSHSLQYEQYF,TGTGCCTGGAGTCACAGCCTACAATACGAGCAGTACTTC
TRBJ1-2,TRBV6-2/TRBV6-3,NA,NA,CASSARRRRDYGYTF,TGTGCCAGCAGTGCACGGCGTCGGAGGGACTATGGCTACACCTTC
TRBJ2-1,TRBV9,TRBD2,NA,CASSVASGGAHNEQFF,TGTGCCAGCAGCGTGGCTAGCGGGGGGGCCCACAATGAGCAGTTCTTC
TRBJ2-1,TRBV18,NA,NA,CASSRSQDEQFF,TGTGCCAGCTCCCGGTCCCAGGATGAGCAGTTCTTC
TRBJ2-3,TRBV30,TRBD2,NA,CAWSPQAGGTDTQYF,TGTGCCTGGAGCCCTCAAGCGGGGGGCACAGATACGCAGTATTTT
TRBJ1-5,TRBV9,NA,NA,CASSPTGGGSQPQHF,TGTGCCAGCAGCCCAACTGGAGGAGGGAGTCAGCCCCAGCATTTT
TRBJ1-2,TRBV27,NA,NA,CASSPMTEARGYTF,TGTGCCAGCAGTCCTATGACAGAGGCTAGGGGCTACACCTTC
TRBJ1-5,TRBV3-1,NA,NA,CASSQEYGGGTNQPQHF,TGTGCCAGCAGCCAAGAGTATGGCGGGGGAACCAATCAGCCCCAGCATTTT
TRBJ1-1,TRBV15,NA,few,CATSIGTLNTEAFF,TGTGCCACCAGCATTGGGACATTGAACACTGAAGCTTTCTTT
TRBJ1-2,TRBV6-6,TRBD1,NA,CASSYWTGGYGYTF,TGTGCCAGCAGTTACTGGACAGGGGGCTATGGCTACACCTTC
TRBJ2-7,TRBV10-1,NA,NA,CASSESKGNPEQYF,TGCGCCAGCAGTGAGTCGAAAGGCAATCCCGAGCAGTACTTC
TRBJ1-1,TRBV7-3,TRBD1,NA,CASSFQAGQGAAFF,TGTGCCAGCAGCTTCCAAGCAGGACAGGGCGCGGCTTTCTTT
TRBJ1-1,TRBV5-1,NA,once,CASSSGEAGTEAFF,TGCGCCAGCAGCTCGGGAGAGGCGGGAACTGAAGCTTTCTTT
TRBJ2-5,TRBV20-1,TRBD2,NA,CSAREGGGAETQYF,TGCAGTGCTAGAGAGGGCGGGGGAGCAGAGACCCAGTACTTC
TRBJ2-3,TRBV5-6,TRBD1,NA,CASSVGTADTQYF,TGTGCCAGCAGCGTCGGGACAGCAGATACGCAGTATTTT
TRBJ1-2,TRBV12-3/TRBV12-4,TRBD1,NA,CASSESGGGYTF,TGTGCCAGCAGTGAGTCAGGGGGTGGCTACACCTTC
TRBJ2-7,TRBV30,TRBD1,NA,CAWRVPRGRLESYEQYF,TGTGCCTGGAGAGTCCCCAGGGGGCGCTTGGAATCCTACGAGCAGTACTTC
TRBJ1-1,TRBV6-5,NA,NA,CASSYSKGPEAFF,TGTGCCAGCAGTTACTCGAAGGGGCCTGAAGCTTTCTTT
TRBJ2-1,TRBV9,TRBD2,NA,CASSVAWGGGPHEQFF,TGTGCCAGCAGCGTAGCGTGGGGCGGGGGGCCCCATGAGCAGTTCTTC
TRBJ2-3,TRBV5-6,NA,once,CASSLVRPPGADTQYF,TGTGCCAGCAGCTTAGTCCGACCTCCGGGGGCAGATACGCAGTATTTT
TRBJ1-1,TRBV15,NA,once,CATSRGGQTTEAFF,TGTGCCACCAGCAGAGGCGGACAGACAACTGAAGCTTTCTTT